The 19 T cell receptor beta chains presented below share a single source sample, sequenced in a study of identical twins. TCRdb reprocessed the 5' RACE reads with MiXCR, giving one entry per CDR3 protein. The sample shows about 100,000 distinct CDR3 sequences, under 7% of them seen only once. Input material: memory T cells sorted from blood. The receptors derive from a woman aged 45-60 years in good health.

This clonotype appeared many times. The chain recombines TRBV12-3 or TRBV12-4 with TRBJ2-3; possibly TRBD1 or TRBD2 for D (6 bases each). The CDR3 runs 15 residues. The ends were cut back, 5 bases at V and 0 bases at J, with 12 bases in the middle. CDR3 residues: CASSTGAVSTDTQYF. The CDR3 region has the DNA TGTGCCAGCAGTACGGGGGCAGTGAGCACAGATACGCAGTATTTT.

The chain's CDR3 is CAIGTANTEAFF. In nucleotides, the CDR3 is TGTGCCATCGGGACTGCGAACACTGAAGCTTTCTTT. J is TRBJ1-1 and V is TRBV24-1, with D possibly being TRBD1 (5 bases). The CDR3 spans 12 residues. CDR1 is KGHDR and CDR2 is SFDVKD in the germline V gene. The V end was cut by 11 bases, the J end by 1 base, with 10 bases between.

This clonotype has ten or more counts. This chain joins TRBV28 and TRBJ2-5; D may be TRBD2 (5 bases). The germline V gene encodes CDR1 MDHEN and CDR2 SYDVKM. This CDR3 is built from 11 residues. Trimming cost V 8 bases and J 3 bases, with 7 bases left between them. DNA of the CDR3: TGTGCCAGCCGGGAAGAAGAGACCCAGTACTTC. This gives the protein CASREEETQYF.

This clonotype was seen repeatedly, ten times or more. The chain employs TRBV5-4 and TRBJ2-1; 10 bases line up with TRBD1. Germline V gene sequence: CDR1 SGHNT, CDR2 YYREEE (reference sequence). This CDR3 region has 16 residues. V was clipped by 4 bases and J by 8 bases; unmatched bases: 12. CDR3 nucleotides: TGTGCCAGCAGCCCCCCCTCCGGGACAGGGGTTGATGAGCAGTTCTTC. It is translated as CASSPPSGTGVDEQFF.

This clonotype has ten or more counts. This sequence joins TRBV7-6 and TRBJ2-1, with D perhaps matching TRBD2 (6 bases). This CDR3 spans 14 amino acids. The V gene's germline CDR1 is SGHVS and CDR2 FNYEAQ. V was clipped by 4 bases and J by 3 bases, with 10 bases between them. CDR3 sequence: CASSWISGYNEQFF. In nucleotides, the CDR3 is TGTGCCAGCAGCTGGATTAGCGGCTACAATGAGCAGTTCTTC.

The chain couples TRBV5-1 to TRBJ2-5; TRBD2 matches 8 bases. The CDR3 has 13 amino acids. Germline V CDR1 and CDR2: SGHRS, YFSETQ. The junction had 10 bases not matched to a gene; V was cut back by 10 bases and J by 5 bases. CDR3 protein: CAGRAGVGETQYF. CDR3 nucleotide sequence: TGCGCCGGAAGAGCGGGAGTCGGGGAGACCCAGTACTTC.

This clonotype came up many times. The chain has TRBV15 and TRBJ1-2; weak D call: TRBD1 (5 bases). The CDR3 loop spans 16 amino acids. V shed 0 bases and J shed 4 bases, with 15 bases lying between them. From germline, CDR1 is LNHNV and CDR2 YYDKDF (reference sequence). The chain's CDR3 is CATSRDRGGAGYGYTF. CDR3 nucleotide sequence: TGTGCCACCAGCAGAGATCGTGGAGGGGCTGGCTATGGCTACACCTTC.

This clonotype was seen only a few times. V and J are TRBV18 and TRBJ1-1; the D gene is possibly TRBD1 (5 bases). This CDR3 region has 15 residues. V lost 1 base to trimming and J lost 10 bases, with 19 bases between them. Germline V lookup: CDR1 KGHSH, CDR2 LQKENI. CDR3: CASSPLRETQGGAFF. The DNA for the CDR3 is TGTGCCAGCTCACCACTCAGAGAAACCCAGGGAGGAGCTTTCTTT.

At least ten counts were recorded for this clonotype. The J gene is TRBJ2-7, the V gene TRBV29-1; no firm D call. This CDR3 is built from 13 residues. Germline V CDR1 and CDR2: SQVTM, ANQGSEA. Between the trimmed V and J ends, which lost 5 bases and 3 bases, there was a span of 14 bases. In DNA form, the CDR3 reads TGCAGCGTTCCAGTAGGTGATCACTACGAGCAGTACTTC. Encoded protein: CSVPVGDHYEQYF.

This clonotype has a handful of counts. This sequence joins TRBV30 and TRBJ1-5; TRBD1 agrees at 9 bases. CDR3 length: 15 amino acids. Germline CDR1 GTSNPN, CDR2 SVGIG (reference sequence). The ends lost 3 bases at V and 3 bases at J; junction bases unmatched: 6. The CDR3 coding sequence is TGTGCCTGGAGGGAAACAGGGGGCAACAATCAGCCCCAGCATTTT. Translation: CAWRETGGNNQPQHF. Full variable domain (remainder filled in from reference TRBV30 and TRBJ1-5): SQTIHQWPATLVQPVGSPLSLECTVEGTSNPNLYWYRQAAGRGLQLLFYSVGIGQISSEVPQNLSASRPQDRQFILSSKKLLLSDSGFYLCAWRETGGNNQPQHFGDGTRLSIL.

The sample holds many counts of this clonotype. The chain uses TRBV18 and TRBJ2-5; D is tentatively TRBD1 or TRBD2 (5 bases each). Trimming left V 3 bases short and J 0 bases short, with 11 bases between. Germline CDR1 KGHSH, CDR2 LQKENI. The CDR3 is 15 amino acids. The chain's CDR3 is CASSPRWDDQETQYF. CDR3 DNA: TGTGCCAGCTCACCGCGGTGGGACGACCAAGAGACCCAGTACTTC.

This clonotype occurred many times. The chain combines TRBV20-1 with TRBJ2-2, with D hard to call. The CDR3 is made up of 13 amino acids. Looked up from germline, CDR1 is DFQATT and CDR2 is SNEGSKA (reference sequence). V shed 6 bases and J shed 6 bases, with 14 bases lying between them. CDR3 nucleotide sequence: TGCAGTGCCAGTCGCGACGCATCCGGGGAGCTGTTTTTT. Translated, it gives CSASRDASGELFF.

This clonotype was found many times. V gene TRBV5-1 combines with J gene TRBJ2-7; TRBD2 matches at 8 bases. Trimming removed 4 bases from V and 2 bases from J; junction bases left unmatched: 5. Looked up from germline, CDR1 is SGHRS and CDR2 is YFSETQ. This CDR3 is 14 amino acids long. Written as DNA, the CDR3 is TGCGCCAGCAGCCCGGGGGGGCCGACCTACGAGCAGTACTTC. Its protein is CASSPGGPTYEQYF. Based on the CDR3 plus reference TRBV5-1 and TRBJ2-7, the full variable domain is KAGVTQTPRYLIKTRGQQVTLSCSPISGHRSVSWYQQTPGQGLQFLFEYFSETQRNKGNFPGRFSGRQFSNSRSEMNVSTLELGDSALYLCASSPGGPTYEQYFGPGTRLTVT.

As concerns this clonotype: The CDR3 ends on some other residue instead of the conserved phenylalanine or tryptophan, so this is likely a read error. The V and J genes are TRBV7-9 and TRBJ2-5, with a possible D match to TRBD1 (5 bases). V lost 5 bases and J lost 6, with 16 bases in between. The germline V gene has CDR1 SEHNR and CDR2 FQNEAQ (reference sequence). The CDR3 has 14 residues. This chain's CDR3 is CASSLAGFEKTQYN. The CDR3 DNA reads as TGTGCCAGCAGCCTGGCAGGGTTTGAGAAGACCCAGTACAAC.

This clonotype has at least ten counts. The V gene is TRBV20-1, the J gene TRBJ1-4, with D tentatively TRBD1 (5 bases). This CDR3 has 14 residues. The V end lost 6 bases, the J end lost 0 bases, and 11 bases lay between the germline ends. Germline values: CDR1 DFQATT, CDR2 SNEGSKA (reference sequence). Here the CDR3 reads CSASRGATNEKLFF. CDR3 bases: TGCAGTGCCAGCCGGGGCGCAACTAATGAAAAACTGTTTTTT.

This clonotype was counted only a few times. The chain is built from TRBV30 and TRBJ2-2; TRBD2 matches 13 bases. CDR3 size: 14 residues. With 6 bases clipped from V and 7 bases from J, the junction kept 5 bases outside the gene matches. Germline assignment: CDR1 GTSNPN and CDR2 SVGIG (reference sequence). CDR3 protein: CACGLAGVGGELFF. In nucleotides, the CDR3 is TGTGCCTGCGGACTAGCGGGAGTTGGCGGGGAGCTGTTTTTT.

The chain carries TRBV12-3 or TRBV12-4 and TRBJ2-5; D is possibly TRBD1 or TRBD2 (5 bases each). This CDR3 spans 14 amino acids. Between the trimmed V and J ends, which lost 8 bases and 3 bases, there was a span of 16 bases. The DNA of the CDR3 is TGTGCCAGCCGTACGTCGGGGCTTAAAGAGACCCAGTACTTC. Translated, it gives CASRTSGLKETQYF.

The sample holds many counts of this clonotype. This chain joins TRBV2 and TRBJ2-2; D is possibly TRBD1 or TRBD2 (5 bases each). This CDR3 comprises 15 residues. CDR1 is SNHLY, CDR2 FYNNEI, per germline. Trimming shortened V by 6 bases and J by 5 bases, and 16 bases separated the two germline ends. CDR3 sequence reads: CASRGDLGGTGELFF. CDR3 DNA sequence: TGTGCCAGCAGGGGGGATCTCGGCGGGACCGGGGAGCTGTTTTTT.

Ten or more counts support this clonotype. The J gene is TRBJ2-1, the V gene TRBV5-1; 10 bases map to TRBD2. In germline, CDR1 is SGHRS, CDR2 YFSETQ. The CDR3 consists of 16 residues. Unmatched junction bases numbered 6, after V lost 0 bases and J lost 6 bases. The CDR3 here is CASSLEGLASSNEQFF. In DNA, the CDR3 is TGCGCCAGCAGCTTGGAGGGACTAGCGTCATCCAATGAGCAGTTCTTC. Filled out from reference TRBV5-1 and TRBJ2-1, the complete variable domain reads KAGVTQTPRYLIKTRGQQVTLSCSPISGHRSVSWYQQTPGQGLQFLFEYFSETQRNKGNFPGRFSGRQFSNSRSEMNVSTLELGDSALYLCASSLEGLASSNEQFFGPGTRLTVL.